This T cell receptor beta chain was sequenced for a study of T cell changes during pregnancy in multiple sclerosis. V was clipped by 5 bases and J by 6 bases; unmatched bases: 5. Germline lookup yields CDR1 LNHNV and CDR2 YYDKDF (reference sequence). This CDR3 is built from 16 residues. Assay: immunoSEQ multiplex PCR; the TCRdb copy retains only in-frame clones and omits some. In the table there are 100,000 or so clones, more than 85% of which are singletons. The sequence was obtained from a female donor with multiple sclerosis, enrolled in a pregnancy study. This chain joins TRBV15 and TRBJ1-6; the match to TRBD1 covers 12 bases. The material was peripheral blood, obtained in the second trimester of pregnancy. The CDR3 spells CATSPRDRGRNSPLHF. CDR3 nucleotide sequence: TGTGCCACCAGCCCTCGGGACAGGGGGCGTAATTCACCCCTCCACTTT.